The source of this T cell receptor beta chain is a study of regulatory T cells in long-lasting Graves disease. Worth noting for this clonotype: Antigen unknown.

Arm-PCR of CDR3 regions with iRepertoire HTBI primers generated TCR beta libraries. MiXCR, applied by TCRdb to the multiplex PCR reads, yields one record per CDR3 protein. Of 400,000 to 500,000 distinct CDR3 sequences in the sample, 20% to 25% are singletons; the top ten hold roughly an eighth. Sample time point: persistent/refractory GD, antithyroid drugs over 5 years with positive TRAb. Generation of the TCR library employed RNA extracted from PBMCs. In germline, CDR1 is MGHRA, CDR2 YSYEKL. This CDR3 is built from 16 residues. Trimming took 0 bases from V and 2 from J; bases not matched to a gene: 5. The study, taken as a whole, reports: The TCR repertoire of persistent Graves' patients was less diverse than that of newly diagnosed ones. Having only a small sample size may have limited accuracy. Persistent disease preferred TRBV28, TRBJ1-2 and TRBJ2-5; new disease, TRBV20-1 and TRBJ2-1. What was studied was peripheral blood only, and not thyroid tissue.

Sequenced here: peripheral blood mononuclear cells (PBMCs), sampled when the disease was refractory, from a patient treated with antithyroid drugs. The sequence came from a female donor with Graves disease. V gene TRBV4-1 combines with J gene TRBJ2-5; 8 bases are a match to TRBD2. In nucleotides, the CDR3 is TGCGCCAGCAGCCAAGAGGGGCGGGGGGTACAAGAGACCCAGTACTTC. Protein product: CASSQEGRGVQETQYF.